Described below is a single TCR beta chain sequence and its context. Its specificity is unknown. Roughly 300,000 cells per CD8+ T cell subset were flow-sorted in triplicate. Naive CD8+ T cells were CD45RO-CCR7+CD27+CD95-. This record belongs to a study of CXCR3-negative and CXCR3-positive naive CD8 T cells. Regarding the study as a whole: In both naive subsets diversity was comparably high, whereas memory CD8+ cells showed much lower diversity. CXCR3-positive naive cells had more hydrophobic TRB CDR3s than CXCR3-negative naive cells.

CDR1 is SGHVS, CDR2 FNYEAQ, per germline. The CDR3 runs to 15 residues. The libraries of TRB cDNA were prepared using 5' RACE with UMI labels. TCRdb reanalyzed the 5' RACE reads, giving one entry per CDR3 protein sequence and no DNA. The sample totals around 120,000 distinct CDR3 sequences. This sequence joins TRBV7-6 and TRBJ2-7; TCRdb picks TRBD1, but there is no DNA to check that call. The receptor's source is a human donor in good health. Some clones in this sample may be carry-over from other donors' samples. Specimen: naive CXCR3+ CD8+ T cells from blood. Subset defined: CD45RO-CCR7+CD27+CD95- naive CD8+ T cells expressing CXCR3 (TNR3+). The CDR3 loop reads CASSLVGTGSYEQYF.